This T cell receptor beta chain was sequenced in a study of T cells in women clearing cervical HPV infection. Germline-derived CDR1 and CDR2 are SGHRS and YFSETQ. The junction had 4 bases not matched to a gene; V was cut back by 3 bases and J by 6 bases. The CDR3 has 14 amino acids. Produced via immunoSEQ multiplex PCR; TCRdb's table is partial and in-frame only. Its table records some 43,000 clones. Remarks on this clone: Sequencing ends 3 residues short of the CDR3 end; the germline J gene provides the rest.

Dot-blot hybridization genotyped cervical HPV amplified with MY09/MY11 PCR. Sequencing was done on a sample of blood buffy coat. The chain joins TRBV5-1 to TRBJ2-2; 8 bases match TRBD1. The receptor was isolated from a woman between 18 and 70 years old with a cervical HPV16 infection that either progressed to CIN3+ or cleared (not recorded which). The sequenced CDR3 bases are TGCGCCAGCAGCTCCGGACAGGGTGCCGGGGAG. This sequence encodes CASSSGQGAGE. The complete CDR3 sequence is CASSSGQGAGELFF.